These T cell receptor beta chains were read from a single sample in a study of blood T cell repertoires in COVID-19. Assay used: immunoSEQ multiplex PCR; TCRdb lists only in-frame clones, some missing. The table includes about 300,000 clones, just over 85% detected once. Sequenced input: PBMCs or T cells enriched from blood (not recorded which). These receptors originate from a man aged 25 to 40 who had recovered from COVID-19. The CDR3 runs from the conserved cysteine through the conserved F or W. The order of the fields is J gene, D gene, clone size, V gene, CDR3 protein, CDR3 DNA. A D gene is named only where the DNA matches it firmly. Size tells how often a clone was seen (once, few, many) or the class of an expanded clone, and some rows leave it out.

>TRBJ1-5|NA|few|TRBV18
CASSKTASNQPQHF
TGTGCCAGCTCAAAGACAGCTAGCAATCAGCCCCAGCATTTT
>TRBJ2-1|TRBD2|NA|TRBV24-1
CATSDRSGSVYNEQFF
TGTGCCACCAGTGATAGGAGCGGGAGTGTCTACAATGAGCAGTTCTTC
>TRBJ1-5|NA|NA|TRBV5-1
CASSVSGGIGQPQHF
TGCGCCAGCAGCGTCTCGGGGGGCATTGGACAGCCCCAGCATTTT
>TRBJ1-2|TRBD1|NA|TRBV24-1
CATSDSTGNGYTF
TGTGCCACCAGTGATTCGACAGGGAATGGCTACACCTTC
>TRBJ2-7|NA|NA|TRBV7-2
CASSTRSSYEQYF
TGTGCCAGCAGCACCCGCAGCTCCTACGAGCAGTACTTC
>TRBJ2-5|NA|once|TRBV18
CASSPKETQYF
TGTGCCAGCTCACCCAAAGAGACCCAGTACTTC
>TRBJ2-5|NA|NA|TRBV5-1
CASSLTPSRGQQGPQETQYF
TGCGCCAGCAGCTTGACCCCATCCCGGGGACAACAGGGCCCCCAAGAGACCCAGTACTTC
>TRBJ1-4|NA|NA|TRBV3-1/TRBV3-2
CASSQEMGGGGNEKLFF
TGTGCCAGCAGCCAAGAGATGGGGGGAGGGGGTAATGAAAAACTGTTTTTT
>TRBJ2-3|NA|once|TRBV24-1
CATSDSRGRTDTQYF
TGTGCCACCAGTGATAGTAGGGGCCGCACAGATACGCAGTATTTT
>TRBJ1-4|TRBD1|NA|TRBV30
CAYGDRGLGANEKLFF
TGTGCCTATGGGGACAGGGGGCTGGGAGCTAATGAAAAACTGTTTTTT
>TRBJ1-1|NA|NA|TRBV3-1/TRBV3-2
CASSRTSGGSGNTEAFF
TGTGCCAGCAGCCGAACCAGCGGGGGTTCGGGGAACACTGAAGCTTTCTTT
>TRBJ1-4|TRBD1|NA|TRBV29-1
CSVVNRGLNEKLFF
TGCAGCGTGGTTAACAGGGGGCTTAATGAAAAACTGTTTTTT
>TRBJ2-1|NA|NA|TRBV5-5
CASSLAGYPYNEQFF
TGTGCCAGCAGCTTGGCGGGGTATCCCTACAATGAGCAGTTCTTC
>TRBJ2-1|NA|NA|TRBV5-1
CASRWTPSSYNEQFF
TGCGCCAGCAGATGGACTCCGAGCTCCTACAATGAGCAGTTCTTC
>TRBJ2-5|NA|NA|TRBV7-2
CASSFGGRQETQYF
TGTGCCAGCAGCTTCGGGGGAAGGCAAGAGACCCAGTACTTC
>TRBJ2-7|TRBD1|NA|TRBV5-1
CASSAGTVLYEQYF
TGCGCCAGCAGCGCCGGGACAGTACTCTACGAGCAGTACTTC
>TRBJ2-5|TRBD2|NA|TRBV10-1
CASSEETSGRQETQYF
TGCGCCAGCAGTGAGGAAACTAGCGGGAGACAAGAGACCCAGTACTTC
>TRBJ1-1|NA|NA|TRBV6-5
CASSYARGRGTEAFF
TGTGCCAGCAGTTACGCGAGAGGCCGGGGGACTGAAGCTTTCTTT
>TRBJ2-7|TRBD2|NA|TRBV27
CASSPLGGRGGYEQYF
TGTGCCAGCAGTCCCCTCGGGGGGCGGGGGGGTTACGAGCAGTACTTC
>TRBJ2-7|NA|NA|TRBV9
CASSLGGIQRVDEQYF
TGTGCCAGCAGCCTGGGTGGCATTCAACGGGTAGACGAGCAGTACTTC
>TRBJ1-5|NA|NA|TRBV2
CASSEIGGDSHQPQHF
TGTGCCAGCAGTGAAATAGGGGGGGATTCTCATCAGCCCCAGCATTTT
>TRBJ2-5|TRBD2|NA|TRBV2
CASKGLDGYQETQYF
TGTGCCAGCAAAGGACTAGATGGGTACCAAGAGACCCAGTACTTC
>TRBJ1-1|NA|NA|TRBV18
CASSGQQGENTEAFF
TGTGCCAGCTCAGGTCAACAGGGAGAGAACACTGAAGCTTTCTTT
>TRBJ1-6|NA|NA|TRBV2
CASRGTIRGQRSPLHF
TGTGCCAGCAGGGGTACAATTCGTGGACAGAGATCACCCCTCCACTTT
>TRBJ1-5|TRBD1|once|TRBV24-1
CATSDRTGVYQPQHF
TGTGCCACCAGTGACCGGACAGGGGTCTATCAGCCCCAGCATTTT
>TRBJ2-1|TRBD2|NA|TRBV7-2
CASSFTSGAHSYNEQFF
TGTGCCAGCAGCTTTACTAGCGGGGCCCACTCCTACAATGAGCAGTTCTTC
>TRBJ2-1|TRBD1|NA|TRBV24-1
CATSDFSGQAYNEQFF
TGTGCCACCAGTGATTTCTCGGGACAGGCCTACAATGAGCAGTTCTTC
>TRBJ2-5|TRBD2|few|TRBV14
CASSQESRLAGGRETQYF
TGTGCCAGCAGCCAAGAATCGCGACTAGCGGGAGGGCGGGAGACCCAGTACTTC
>TRBJ1-3|NA|few|TRBV12-3/TRBV12-4
CASSLNRNTIYF
TGTGCCAGCAGTTTAAATAGAAACACCATATATTTT
>TRBJ2-7|NA|NA|TRBV12-3/TRBV12-4
CASSQNYEQYF
TGTGCCAGCAGTCAAAACTACGAGCAGTACTTC
>TRBJ1-1|NA|NA|TRBV9
CASSARGSINTEAFF
TGTGCCAGCAGCGCCCGGGGTTCCATCAACACTGAAGCTTTCTTT
>TRBJ1-4|TRBD1|NA|TRBV19
CATNRGAATNEKLFF
TGTGCCACTAACAGGGGGGCTGCAACTAATGAAAAACTGTTTTTT